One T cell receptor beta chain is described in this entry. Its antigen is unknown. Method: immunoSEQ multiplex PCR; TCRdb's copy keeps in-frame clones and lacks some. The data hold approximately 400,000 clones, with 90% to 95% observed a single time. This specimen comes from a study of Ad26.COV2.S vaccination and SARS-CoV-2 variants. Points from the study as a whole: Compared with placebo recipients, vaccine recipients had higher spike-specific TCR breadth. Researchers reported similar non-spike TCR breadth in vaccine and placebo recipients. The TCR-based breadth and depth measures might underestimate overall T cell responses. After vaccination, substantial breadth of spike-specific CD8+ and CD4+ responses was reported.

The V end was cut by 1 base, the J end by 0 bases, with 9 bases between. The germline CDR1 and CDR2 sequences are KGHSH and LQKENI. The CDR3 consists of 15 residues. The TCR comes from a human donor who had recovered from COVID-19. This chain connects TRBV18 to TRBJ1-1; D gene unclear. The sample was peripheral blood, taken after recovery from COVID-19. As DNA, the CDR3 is TGTGCCAGCTCACCACGGTGGGAAGTGAACACTGAAGCTTTCTTT. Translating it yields CASSPRWEVNTEAFF.